Detailed here is one TCR beta chain. Its antigen is not yet known. Within one base of it there is no much larger clone, and no base qualities were kept. The CDR3, cysteine through phenylalanine, is 15 amino acids long. CDR3 DNA only is kept here, 45 bases in frame from base 1. V drops 3 bases and J drops 4 bases, leaving 15 bases in between. CDR1 is given as MGHRA and CDR2 as YSYEKL, both from the germline V gene. TCRbeta CDR3 regions were amplified from genomic DNA by means of the immunoSEQ Assay, a bias-controlled multiplex PCR. As for how the authors treated the data: The number of nucleated cells in each sample was estimated by amplification of reference gene primers within the assay. To quantify the absolute abundance of each unique TCRbeta CDR3 rearrangement, sequence reads were collapsed and filtered. Productive Simpson clonality was computed per sample as the square root of Simpson's diversity index over productive rearrangements. TCRdb holds this immuneACCESS table with in-frame rearrangements only. Some clones are missing; in checked studies, unresolved V genes explain under half, and the rest has no known cause. D and trimming were read from the DNA, whereas the V and J calls and clone size are those reported in that table. The sample has over 300,000 clones on record, roughly 85% of them singletons. The top ten constitute around 7.2% of the sample.

The source of the sample is a study of blood T cell repertoires in COVID-19 (dated by TCRdb to between 2020 and 2021). About the study as a whole: Collaborator samples came from the United States, Italy and Spain and covered acute and convalescent phases of COVID-19. A freely available public database, intended as a resource for researchers studying the immune response to SARS-CoV-2, is where the repertoires were released. The prospective study material was composed of cDNA or gDNA derived from T cells, B-cell-depleted T cells, or PBMCs. HLA class I and class II types, where available, came from metadata supplied by the sample provider rather than from assay-based typing. Subjects who had been exposed to COVID-19, were actively infected with it, or had recovered from it provided the deeply sampled blood TCRbeta repertoires that made up the dataset. Sample metadata almost always included a de-identified subject ID, COVID-19 status, age in years and sex. The samples were drawn from the first 160 participants of the ongoing ImmuneRACE study and from some 1,300 subjects provided by 6 global collaborators.

What the research found in general, with its limitations: Clinical and demographic metadata were provided uncurated, with the amount varying by source and participant.

The collaborating institutions used their own protocols to collect whole blood in K2EDTA tubes. For TCRbeta analysis, collaborators shipped samples in one of three forms: frozen whole blood, isolated PBMCs, or DNA extracted from either of those sample types. This receptor was obtained from a human donor in a cohort sampled during active COVID-19. This chain is built from TRBV4-1 and TRBJ1-2; confidence is insufficient to name the D gene. The sequenced sample consisted of peripheral blood. At the DNA level, the sequence is TGCGCCAGCAGCCACCCAACCTCTGGAGGCTATGGCTACACCTTC. Translated, it gives CASSHPTSGGYGYTF.